These 14 T cell receptor beta chains share one sample of origin, sequenced in a study of cytomegalovirus exposure and HLA in healthy donors. 13 Jbeta primers and 60 Vbeta primers were used for the PCR. The table came from immunoSEQ multiplex PCR; TCRdb's copy has only in-frame clones and leaves some out. This table holds about 75,000 clones, roughly 84% found once. Sequencing used PBMCs. The receptor source for this set is a man in his sixties or seventies in good health and CMV-seropositive.

V is TRBV6-1 and J is TRBJ2-1; 9 bases agree with TRBD1. With V trimmed by 6 bases and J by 5 bases, 2 bases remained unmatched. Germline V CDR1 and CDR2: MNHNS, SASEGT. This CDR3 has 13 residues. The CDR3 protein is CASRGQGNNEQFF. In DNA form, the CDR3 reads TGTGCCAGCAGGGGACAGGGTAACAATGAGCAGTTCTTC.

This rearrangement joins TRBV10-3 to TRBJ2-3; D is ambiguous. Per the germline V gene, CDR1 is ENHRY and CDR2 is SYGVKD. This CDR3 is 15 amino acids long. The germline V and J ends were trimmed by 11 bases and 0 bases, with 18 bases remaining between them. CDR3 amino acids: CAADNQLTSTDTQYF. CDR3 nucleotides: TGTGCCGCAGACAACCAGCTTACTAGCACAGATACGCAGTATTTT.

This chain joins TRBV7-8 and TRBJ1-4; 7 nucleotides agree with TRBD1. Germline lookup yields CDR1 SGHVS and CDR2 FQNEAQ. The CDR3 spans 14 residues. Trimming took 5 bases from V and 8 from J; bases not matched to a gene: 8. DNA of the CDR3: TGTGCCAGCAGCCCCCGAGACAGGGACGAAAAACTGTTTTTT. It encodes CASSPRDRDEKLFF.

V and J are TRBV11-3 and TRBJ2-1; unclear D gene. Germline V gives CDR1 SGHNT, CDR2 YENEEA. Deletions cut 4 bases from V and 0 bases from J, with 4 bases between. The CDR3 covers 13 residues. The CDR3 DNA reads as TGTGCCAGCAGCTCGGGCTCCTACAATGAGCAGTTCTTC. Translation gives CASSSGSYNEQFF.

The J gene is TRBJ1-6, the V gene TRBV18; 10 bases map to TRBD1. V was clipped by 4 bases and J by 14 bases; unmatched bases: 11. The CDR3 extends over 15 amino acids. Germline lookup yields CDR1 KGHSH and CDR2 LQKENI. CDR3 sequence (DNA): TGTGCCAGCTCACAGGGACAGGGGAGGGTAGGAGCCCTCCACTTT. Protein: CASSQGQGRVGALHF.

The chain employs TRBV10-1 and TRBJ1-2; possibly TRBD1 for D (6 bases). CDR1 is WNHNN and CDR2 is SYGVQD in the germline V gene (reference sequence). Deletions cut 6 bases from V and 0 bases from J, with 17 bases between. This CDR3 has 16 amino acids. The CDR3 loop reads CASRRTAYVANYGYTF. The CDR3 nucleotides are TGCGCCAGCAGACGGACAGCATACGTAGCTAACTATGGCTACACCTTC.

The chain employs TRBV2 and TRBJ2-5, with 8 bases matching TRBD1. Germline assignment: CDR1 SNHLY and CDR2 FYNNEI. The CDR3 runs 15 residues. After removal of 2 bases from V and 5 bases from J, the junction contained 7 bases not matched to a gene. The CDR3 region is CASSEFTGGGETQYF. The CDR3 bases are TGTGCCAGCAGTGAATTCACAGGGGGTGGCGAGACCCAGTACTTC.

The CDR3 bases are TGTGCCAGCCGGCCCGGGACAGCAATCTCTGGGGCCAACGTCCTGACTTTC. Translation: CASRPGTAISGANVLTF. The rearrangement uses TRBV2 and TRBJ2-6, with 7 bases matching TRBD1. Germline V gene lookup returns CDR1 SNHLY and CDR2 FYNNEI. Unmatched junction bases numbered 10, after V lost 8 bases and J lost 0 bases. The CDR3 contains 17 residues.

V gene TRBV7-9 combines with J gene TRBJ2-5; D might be TRBD1 (5 bases). This CDR3 comprises 15 residues. Trimming shortened V by 5 bases and J by 0 bases, and 13 bases separated the two germline ends. Germline CDR1 reads SEHNR; CDR2 reads FQNEAQ (reference sequence). The CDR3 DNA sequence: TGTGCCAGCAGCCTACACGGACAAGACCAAGAGACCCAGTACTTC. It translates to CASSLHGQDQETQYF.

The V gene is TRBV11-2, the J gene TRBJ2-6; TRBD2 might be the D (6 bases). CDR1 SGHAT and CDR2 FQNNGV come from the germline V gene. V gave up 2 bases and J gave up 3 bases, with 14 bases separating them. There are 17 residues in the CDR3. As DNA, the CDR3 is TGTGCCAGCAGCTTATCCCCCAGGGAGGATGGGGCCAACGTCCTGACTTTC. Translated, it gives CASSLSPREDGANVLTF.

The chain has TRBV10-1 and TRBJ2-2, with 14 bases aligning to TRBD2. The CDR3 is made up of 19 amino acids. Trimming at V came to 8 bases and at J to 4 bases, leaving 15 bases not matched to a gene. Germline lookup yields CDR1 WNHNN and CDR2 SYGVQD (reference sequence). The CDR3 nucleotides are TGCGCCAGCTATGTACCCGGGACTAGCGGGAGTTTTAGCACCGGGGAGCTGTTTTTT. Translating gives CASYVPGTSGSFSTGELFF.

V is TRBV4-3 and J is TRBJ1-2; D is unresolved. This CDR3 region has 16 residues. The V and J ends lost 0 bases and 4 bases respectively, with 15 bases between them. Germline CDR1 LGHNA, CDR2 YSLEER. CDR3 protein: CASSQDPGVQTYGYTF. For the CDR3, the DNA is TGCGCCAGCAGCCAAGATCCCGGGGTCCAAACCTATGGCTACACCTTC.

V usage is TRBV30 and J usage is TRBJ2-7; possibly TRBD1 for D (5 bases). CDR1 and CDR2 from the germline V gene are GTSNPN and SVGIG (reference sequence). The V and J ends lost 2 bases and 3 bases respectively, with 11 bases between them. The CDR3 extends over 13 amino acids. Here the CDR3 reads CAWSKGLDYEQYF. The CDR3 nucleotides are TGTGCCTGGAGTAAGGGGCTTGACTACGAGCAGTACTTC.

This clone was seen once. The chain recombines TRBV5-1 with TRBJ2-3; TRBD2 is a possible D gene (5 bases). With 4 bases removed from V and 2 bases from J, the gap between germline ends came to 14 bases. This CDR3 is built from 15 residues. CDR1 and CDR2 from the germline V gene are SGHRS and YFSETQ. In DNA, the CDR3 is TGCGCCAGCAGCCTAGGACGGGAACACACAGATACGCAGTATTTT. Protein sequence: CASSLGREHTDTQYF.